The T cell receptor (beta chain) under discussion was sequenced for a study of radiotherapy plus CTLA-4 blockade in lung cancer. Whole-study findings and limits: Early clonal dynamics of blood T cells, together with interferon-beta, were reported as the best response predictor.

V lost 1 base and J lost 5, with 10 bases in between. Germline CDR1 reads MNHEY; CDR2 reads SMNVEV (reference sequence). The CDR3 sequence is 14 residues long. Here immunoSEQ multiplex PCR was the method, and the copy in TCRdb shows in-frame clones only, minus some. The sample includes over 75,000 clones, 83% of them seen just once. A remark on this clone: The antigen remains undetermined.

The sample consisted of peripheral blood, taken from a patient treated with radiotherapy plus ipilimumab. This TCR came from a human donor with non-small cell lung cancer who had stable disease on radiotherapy plus ipilimumab. This chain uses TRBV27 with TRBJ2-3; D might be TRBD1 (5 bases). CDR3 loop: CASSLFQGIDTQYF. The CDR3 nucleotides are TGTGCCAGCAGTTTATTTCAGGGAATAGATACGCAGTATTTT.